These T cell receptor beta chains were read from a single sample in a study of T cells in localized non-small cell lung cancer. The method was immunoSEQ multiplex PCR; TCRdb's version includes in-frame clones alone and lacks a portion of them. Of about 12,000 clones detected, 65% to 85% appear once; the ten largest clones hold more than 15%. The sequencing used peripheral blood, collected before any cancer treatment. These receptors all stem from a male donor at least 60 years old with stage I lung adenocarcinoma. CDR3s include the opening cysteine and the closing phenylalanine or tryptophan.

TRBJ2-5 | TRBV5-4 | CASSLSSETQYF
TRBJ2-5 | TRBV7-9 | CASSLGEGRYF
TRBJ2-1 | TRBV20-1 | CSAPRGDEQFF
TRBJ2-3 | TRBV5-5 | CASSLAVGGSSTDTQYF
TRBJ2-3 | TRBV7-2 | CASSATGVEADTQYF
TRBJ2-1 | TRBV6-6 | CASRYREDEQFF
TRBJ2-5 | TRBV7-2 | CASSLIAGAAQETQYF
TRBJ1-1 | TRBV7-8 | CASSSQLAMTEAFF
TRBJ1-1 | TRBV30 | CAWSVNTEAFF
TRBJ1-6 | TRBV5-1 | CASSPETGVNSPLHF
TRBJ2-1 | TRBV29-1 | CSVTPMRAPNEQFF
TRBJ1-5 | TRBV27 | CASSWGGTGGNQPQHF
TRBJ2-7 | TRBV7-9 | CASSFPGQTGEQYF
TRBJ1-2 | TRBV5-1 | CASSRTGIDYGYTF
TRBJ2-7 | TRBV5-1 | CASSWGTGGSYEQYF
TRBJ1-2 | TRBV6-5 | CASRGHSYYGYTF
TRBJ2-1 | TRBV7-3 | CASSLTGGSYNEQFF
TRBJ1-4 | TRBV28 | CASSPPGTGREKLFF
TRBJ2-2 | TRBV5-4 | CASSEGQTGELFF
TRBJ2-2 | TRBV28 | CASSVLRNTGELFF
TRBJ1-5 | TRBV6-6 | CASLDIWGNQPQHF
TRBJ1-4 | TRBV7-2 | CASSLWAENEKLFF
TRBJ2-3 | TRBV30 | CAWRPKIPTIRTDTQYF
TRBJ2-7 | TRBV6-5 | CASSYWGGEQYF
TRBJ1-2 | TRBV18 | CASSPLRENYGYTF
TRBJ2-5 | TRBV2 | CASNRGQAGETQYF
TRBJ1-1 | TRBV7-2 | CASSLHMNTEAFF